The 30 T cell receptor beta chains listed next were all sequenced from one sample in a study of T cell clonality in common variable immunodeficiency. Using immunoSEQ multiplex PCR, the repertoire was profiled, and TCRdb retains in-frame clones only, with some absent. The repertoire consists of some 52,000 clones, none detected only once. Sample: peripheral blood mononuclear cells. These receptors all come from a person aged 18 to 75 in good health.

This clone was observed many times. Relative to the germline gene, one junction end is altered; a read error may explain this. This CDR3 reads CASSMAGTGYNEQFF. The CDR3 bases that were read are TGTGCTAGCAGCATGGCCGGGACAGGGTACAATGAG. J is TRBJ2-1 and V is TRBV7-7; TRBD1 agrees at 9 bases. Read data end 3 residues before the CDR3 end; the end is taken from the germline J gene. CDR1 SSHAT and CDR2 FNYEAQ come from the germline V gene (reference sequence). The CDR3 runs 15 residues.

This clone was counted at least ten times. The missing CDR3 end, 3 residues past where the read stops, is filled in from the germline J gene. The chain is built from TRBV19 and TRBJ2-2; D might be TRBD1 (6 bases). Between the trimmed V and J ends, which lost 1 base and 4 bases, there was a span of 10 bases. Germline-derived CDR1 and CDR2 are LNHDA and SQIVND (reference sequence). The CDR3 runs to 15 residues. This CDR3 is CASSIGAGVTGELFF. CDR3 bases read: TGTGCCAGTAGTATAGGGGCAGGGGTCACCGGGGAG.

This clone was seen ten or more times. The read terminates 3 residues ahead of where the CDR3 ends, so the germline J gene completes it. The chain is built from TRBV6-2 or TRBV6-3 and TRBJ2-1; TRBD2 matches at 11 bases. Germline V CDR1 and CDR2: MNHEY, SVGEGT. This CDR3 contains 16 residues. With V trimmed by 6 bases and J by 8 bases, 12 bases remained unmatched. The sequenced part of the CDR3 DNA is TGTGCCAGCAGCTCTTACGGGACTAGCGGAGGGGATGAG. Amino acid sequence: CASSSYGTSGGDE. The CDR3 in its entirety is CASSSYGTSGGDEQFF.

This clone was seen repeatedly, ten times or more. The read ends 3 residues shy of where the CDR3 ends; the end is completed using the germline J gene. The chain links TRBV5-6 to TRBJ1-4; D is unclear. The V and J ends lost 4 bases and 8 bases respectively, with 9 bases between them. Germline loops: CDR1 SGHDT, CDR2 YYEEEE. CDR3 length: 12 amino acids. The CDR3 is CASSQAGEKLFF. CDR3 bases read: TGTGCCAGCAGCCAGGCGGGGGAAAAA.

About this clone: The read ends 3 residues early relative to the CDR3; the germline J gene fills the gap. The genes are TRBV18 and TRBJ1-1, with D perhaps TRBD1 (5 bases). Germline CDR1 and CDR2: KGHSH and LQKENI. CDR3 length: 14 amino acids. V shed 6 bases and J shed 3 bases, with 14 bases lying between them. The CDR3 bases that were read are TGTGCCAGCTCCTATACGGGGGATCACACTGAA. Protein sequence: CASSYTGDHTE. The full CDR3 reads CASSYTGDHTEAFF.

As concerns this clone: Read data end 3 residues before the CDR3 end; the end is taken from the germline J gene. The chain is built from TRBV7-9 and TRBJ2-7; D is possibly TRBD1 or TRBD2 (5 bases each). With 2 bases removed from V and 0 bases from J, the gap between germline ends came to 11 bases. The germline CDR1 and CDR2 sequences are SEHNR and FQNEAQ (reference sequence). This CDR3 has 15 residues. CDR3 sequence: CASSLSPGSSYEQYF. The sequenced CDR3 bases are TGTGCCAGCAGCTTATCCCCAGGGAGCTCCTACGAG. The variable domain in full, with the rest retrieved from reference TRBV7-9 and TRBJ2-7, is DTGVSQNPRHKITKRGQNVTFRCDPISEHNRLYWYRQTLGQGPEFLTYFQNEAQLEKSRLLSDRFSAERPKGSFSTLEIQRTEQGDSAMYLCASSLSPGSSYEQYFGPGTRLTVT.

This clone was found many times. The read terminates 3 residues ahead of where the CDR3 ends, so the germline J gene completes it. The chain has TRBV12-3 or TRBV12-4 and TRBJ2-2, with D perhaps matching TRBD1 (6 bases). This CDR3 has 17 amino acids. V lost 3 bases and J lost 1, with 15 bases in between. CDR3 in amino acids: CASSLSTGHLNTGELFF. CDR3 DNA, as far as it was read: TGTGCCAGCAGTTTGAGCACGGGACACCTGAACACCGGGGAG.

This clone has at least ten counts. The read comes to an end 3 residues before the CDR3 does, leaving the germline J gene to fill in the end. The chain carries TRBV19 and TRBJ1-2; D might be TRBD1 (6 bases). This CDR3 is built from 14 residues. Germline assignment: CDR1 LNHDA and CDR2 SQIVND (reference sequence). Trimming removed 5 bases from V and 2 bases from J, with 12 bases in between. The CDR3 spells CASSPGQPNYGYTF. The DNA read from the CDR3 is TGTGCCAGTAGTCCGGGACAACCGAACTATGGC.

This clone appeared many times. CDR3 sequence: CAITPKGFPNTGELFF. The part of the CDR3 DNA that was read is TGTGCCATTACACCTAAGGGTTTCCCGAACACCGGGGAG. The genes are TRBV19 and TRBJ2-2; the D is unclear. The read is 3 residues too short to cover the CDR3 end, so that end is filled in from the germline J gene. The germline gives CDR1 LNHDA, CDR2 SQIVND (reference sequence). CDR3 length: 16 amino acids. With 10 bases removed from V and 0 bases from J, the gap between germline ends came to 18 bases. The full variable domain, with the rest looked up from reference TRBV19 and TRBJ2-2, is DGGITQSPKYLFRKEGQNVTLSCEQNLNHDAMYWYRQDPGQGLRLIYYSQIVNDFQKGDIAEGYSVSREKKESFPLTVTSAQKNPTAFYLCAITPKGFPNTGELFFGEGSRLTVL.

In its sample, this clone was seen a few times. From the germline J gene comes the end of the CDR3, since the read stops 3 residues before it. The chain joins TRBV7-9 to TRBJ2-3; perhaps TRBD1 as D (5 bases). There are 13 residues in the CDR3. The germline V gene encodes CDR1 SEHNR and CDR2 FQNEAQ (reference sequence). The CDR3 bases that were read are TGTGCCAGCAGCTTAGTGGGGCAAGAGACG. This encodes CASSLVGQET. The entire CDR3 protein is CASSLVGQETQYF.

At least ten counts were recorded for this clone. The CDR3 end lies 3 residues beyond the end of the read and is filled in from the germline J gene. The rearrangement uses TRBV4-2 and TRBJ2-3, with TRBD2 as a possible D gene (5 bases). The germline V gene encodes CDR1 LGHNA and CDR2 YNFKEQ. The V and J ends lost 1 base and 3 bases respectively, with 14 bases between them. This CDR3 comprises 16 residues. CDR3 residues: CASSQVLARRTDTQYF. The sequenced part of the CDR3 DNA is TGTGCCAGCAGCCAAGTTTTAGCGAGGAGAACAGATACG.

This clone was seen repeatedly, ten times or more. The read terminates 3 residues ahead of where the CDR3 ends, so the germline J gene completes it. The chain employs TRBV29-1 and TRBJ1-5; D may be TRBD1 (5 bases). Germline CDR1 is SQVTM and CDR2 is ANQGSEA. V was shortened by 4 bases and J by 4 bases, with 14 bases between the two germline ends. CDR3 size: 14 residues. Incomplete CDR3 DNA: TGCAGCGTTGGCCCTGGAGAGGGGAATCAGCCC. It yields the protein CSVGPGEGNQP. The full CDR3 is CSVGPGEGNQPQHF.

This clone has ten or more counts. The read halts 3 residues ahead of the CDR3 end, with the missing end drawn from the germline J gene. The chain recombines TRBV30 with TRBJ1-2; no clear D. The CDR3 has 14 residues. CDR1 and CDR2 from the germline V gene are GTSNPN and SVGIG (reference sequence). Trimming pared 2 bases from V and 0 bases from J, leaving 10 bases between. The part of the CDR3 DNA that was read is TGTGCCTGGAGTTTTGGCGGCTCTAACTATGGC. Translated: CAWSFGGSNYG. The CDR3 in full is CAWSFGGSNYGYTF.

At least ten counts were recorded for this clone. The sequenced fragment ends 3 residues before the CDR3 boundary, so the rest is inferred from the germline J gene. The gene calls are TRBV30 and TRBJ2-7, with 7 bases fitting TRBD1. V shed 2 bases and J 5 bases; nucleotides not matched to a gene: 9. CDR3 length: 14 amino acids. Germline V lookup: CDR1 GTSNPN, CDR2 SVGIG (reference sequence). The part of the CDR3 DNA that was read is TGTGCCTGGAGTAAAGGGGGCTTAATGAACGAG. Its translation is CAWSKGGLMNE. The whole CDR3 sequence reads CAWSKGGLMNEQYF.

This clone has just a few counts. Sequencing ends 3 residues short of the CDR3 end; the germline J gene provides the rest. This chain links TRBV19 with TRBJ1-4, with D perhaps matching TRBD1 (5 bases). Germline V CDR1 and CDR2: LNHDA, SQIVND (reference sequence). The CDR3 loop spans 12 amino acids. CDR3 in amino acids: CASGDFGGPLFF. CDR3 DNA, as far as it was read: TGTGCCAGTGGGGACTTTGGGGGACCA.

This clone was seen at least ten times. The CDR3 end lies 3 residues beyond the end of the read and is filled in from the germline J gene. The chain combines TRBV7-8 with TRBJ1-3; D is undetermined. Germline-derived CDR1 and CDR2 are SGHVS and FQNEAQ. Trimming took 1 base from V and 2 from J, leaving 15 bases between them. This CDR3 contains 17 residues. The CDR3 reads CASSLGWARNAGNTIYF. Partial CDR3 DNA: TGTGCCAGCAGCTTAGGGTGGGCAAGGAACGCTGGAAACACC.

A note on this clone: The DNA ends 3 residues before the CDR3 does, and the rest of the CDR3 is filled in from the germline J gene. V usage is TRBV7-8 and J usage is TRBJ1-6; D not certain. This CDR3 contains 16 residues. Germline CDR1 and CDR2: SGHVS and FQNEAQ. V lost 1 base to trimming and J lost 10 bases, with 17 bases between them. The CDR3 here is CASSLVRGGMGSPLHF. The sequenced CDR3 bases are TGTGCCAGCAGCTTAGTGCGGGGAGGGATGGGATCACCC. The full variable domain, rest sourced from reference TRBV7-8 and TRBJ1-6, is GAGVSQSPRYKVAKRGQDVALRCDPISGHVSLFWYQQALGQGPEFLTYFQNEAQLDKSGLPSDRFFAERPEGSVSTLKIQRTQQEDSAVYLCASSLVRGGMGSPLHFGNGTRLTVT.

This clone has a count of ten or more. The read is 3 residues too short to cover the CDR3 end, so that end is filled in from the germline J gene. This chain joins TRBV6-2 or TRBV6-3 and TRBJ2-1, with D hard to call. Per germline, CDR1 MNHEY and CDR2 SVGEGT. The CDR3 length is 14 residues. V was pared by 6 bases and J by 8 bases, with 17 bases between. CDR3 bases read: TGTGCCAGCAGCCCTACGGAACTAATGGATGAG. Translation gives CASSPTELMDE. The full CDR3 reads CASSPTELMDEQFF.

To note about this clone: The read ends 3 residues early relative to the CDR3; the germline J gene fills the gap. The genes are TRBV2 and TRBJ1-6, with D tentatively TRBD1 (6 bases). CDR3 length equals 13 residues. V lost 8 bases, J lost 10 bases, and 15 bases lay in between. Germline loops: CDR1 SNHLY, CDR2 FYNNEI. The covered CDR3 bases are TGTGCCAGCCTCCGGACAGTCGGATCACCC. This codes for CASLRTVGSP. The entire CDR3 protein reads CASLRTVGSPLHF.

This clone was counted many times. Read coverage stops 3 residues before the CDR3 terminus; the germline J gene supplies the remainder. This chain uses TRBV4-2 with TRBJ2-4; 9 bases are a match to TRBD1. The CDR3 contains 21 residues. Germline V lookup: CDR1 LGHNA, CDR2 YNFKEQ. V was clipped by 4 bases and J by 4 bases; unmatched bases: 23. This CDR3 is CASSPGNRGRLRAPQKNIQYF. Incomplete CDR3 DNA: TGTGCCAGCAGCCCCGGCAACAGGGGGCGATTGCGTGCCCCCCAAAAAAACATT.

Partial CDR3 DNA: TGTGCCAGCAGCTTAGTGGAGGGCGGGGAA. It specifies CASSLVEGGE. The full CDR3 sequence reads CASSLVEGGEAFF. This chain connects TRBV7-9 to TRBJ1-1; D unresolved. The read halts 3 residues ahead of the CDR3 end, with the missing end drawn from the germline J gene. CDR3 length: 13 residues. The germline V gene encodes CDR1 SEHNR and CDR2 FQNEAQ (reference sequence).

This clone has a handful of counts. Read data end 3 residues before the CDR3 end; the end is taken from the germline J gene. V usage is TRBV7-9 and J usage is TRBJ1-1; D not resolved. Germline CDR1 reads SEHNR; CDR2 reads FQNEAQ (reference sequence). The CDR3 runs 14 residues. The V gene lost 3 bases and the J gene lost 0 bases, with 8 bases spanning the gap. Partial CDR3 DNA: TGTGCCAGCAGCTTGGCACAGCTGAACACTGAA. This encodes CASSLAQLNTE. The whole CDR3 region reads CASSLAQLNTEAFF.

This clone was recorded at least ten times. The read stops 3 residues short of the end of the CDR3; the missing end is completed from the germline J gene. V usage is TRBV20-1 and J usage is TRBJ1-2; D call uncertain. The germline CDR1 and CDR2 sequences are DFQATT and SNEGSKA (reference sequence). The CDR3 runs to 12 residues. The CDR3 reads CSAREREYDYTF. The covered CDR3 bases are TGCAGTGCTAGAGAGCGGGAGTACGAC.

This clone qualifies as medium-sized. The CDR3 goes on 3 residues after the read ends, and that part is filled in from the germline J gene. The gene calls are TRBV19 and TRBJ1-1; D is possibly TRBD1 (6 bases). This CDR3 is built from 15 residues. The germline CDR1 and CDR2 sequences are LNHDA and SQIVND (reference sequence). Trimming took off 7 bases at V and 4 bases at J, with 19 bases between the two ends. Here the CDR3 reads CASTPKEAGATEAFF. Partial CDR3 DNA: TGTGCCAGTACTCCCAAAGAAGCGGGGGCCACTGAA. Looking up the rest from reference TRBV19 and TRBJ1-1 gives the full variable domain: DGGITQSPKYLFRKEGQNVTLSCEQNLNHDAMYWYRQDPGQGLRLIYYSQIVNDFQKGDIAEGYSVSREKKESFPLTVTSAQKNPTAFYLCASTPKEAGATEAFFGQGTRLTVV.

In its sample, this clone was seen many times. From the germline J gene comes the end of the CDR3, since the read stops 3 residues before it. The chain recombines TRBV18 with TRBJ1-1; 8 nucleotides line up with TRBD1. V shed 6 bases and J 7 bases; nucleotides not matched to a gene: 13. CDR3 length: 15 amino acids. The germline V gene has CDR1 KGHSH and CDR2 LQKENI. The CDR3 DNA, read in part, is TGTGCCAGCTCTCATACGGACAGGGCCCGAGTTGAA. It yields the protein CASSHTDRARVE. The full CDR3 sequence reads CASSHTDRARVEAFF.

Points on this clone: The DNA ends 3 residues before the CDR3 does, and the rest of the CDR3 is filled in from the germline J gene. This sequence joins TRBV11-3 and TRBJ2-7, with D tentatively TRBD2 (6 bases). Germline V gene lookup returns CDR1 SGHNT and CDR2 YENEEA. The CDR3 has 14 amino acids. V was pared by 3 bases and J by 6 bases, with 15 bases between. CDR3 protein: CASSFITRDSEQYF. The CDR3 DNA, read in part, is TGTGCCAGCAGCTTTATTACTAGGGACTCCGAG.

The CDR3 protein is CASSFQGYYGYTF. The covered CDR3 bases are TGTGCCAGCAGTTTCCAGGGATACTATGGC. V and J are TRBV6-8 and TRBJ1-2, with a weak D call TRBD1 (5 bases). The read finishes 3 residues shy of the CDR3 end, and the germline J gene is used to complete it. Germline CDR1 reads MNHGY; CDR2 reads SAAAGT. V lost 4 bases and J 3 bases, leaving 9 bases between the germline ends. The CDR3 runs 13 residues.

This clone was seen repeatedly, ten times or more. The part of the CDR3 DNA that was read is TGCAGTGCTAGATCTAGGGGAAAAGGCACCGGGGAG. As protein: CSARSRGKGTGE. The whole CDR3 is CSARSRGKGTGELFF. The chain joins TRBV20-1 to TRBJ2-2; perhaps TRBD1 as D (5 bases). The CDR3 end falls 3 residues outside the read, so it is completed with the germline J gene. The CDR3 length is 15 residues. From germline, CDR1 is DFQATT and CDR2 SNEGSKA (reference sequence). V was clipped by 2 bases and J by 4 bases, with 14 bases between them.

This clone has at least ten counts. The CDR3 sequence: CASFPREGAPLINEQFF. The part of the CDR3 DNA that was read is TGTGCCAGCTTTCCTCGGGAGGGGGCTCCACTTATCAATGAG. V is TRBV18 and J is TRBJ2-1; maybe TRBD2 (8 bases). The CDR3 end is not reached by the read, which stops 3 residues before it; the germline J gene fills it in. Trimming pared 7 bases from V and 6 bases from J, leaving 25 bases between. Germline-derived CDR1 and CDR2 are KGHSH and LQKENI. This CDR3 has 17 amino acids. The full variable domain, rest sourced from reference TRBV18 and TRBJ2-1, is NAGVMQNPRHLVRRRGQEARLRCSPMKGHSHVYWYRQLPEEGLKFMVYLQKENIIDESGMPKERFSAEFPKEGPSILRIQQVVRGDSAAYFCASFPREGAPLINEQFFGPGTRLTVL.

In its sample, this clone was seen many times. CDR3 sequence reads: CASSPTGVGEQYF. CDR3 DNA, as far as it was read: TGTGCCAGCTCACCAACAGGGGTGGGCGAG. The rearrangement uses TRBV18 and TRBJ2-7, with 7 bases fitting TRBD1. The read halts 3 residues ahead of the CDR3 end, with the missing end drawn from the germline J gene. V gave up 2 bases and J gave up 6 bases; unmatched junction bases: 4. The CDR3 covers 13 residues. Germline lookup yields CDR1 KGHSH and CDR2 LQKENI.